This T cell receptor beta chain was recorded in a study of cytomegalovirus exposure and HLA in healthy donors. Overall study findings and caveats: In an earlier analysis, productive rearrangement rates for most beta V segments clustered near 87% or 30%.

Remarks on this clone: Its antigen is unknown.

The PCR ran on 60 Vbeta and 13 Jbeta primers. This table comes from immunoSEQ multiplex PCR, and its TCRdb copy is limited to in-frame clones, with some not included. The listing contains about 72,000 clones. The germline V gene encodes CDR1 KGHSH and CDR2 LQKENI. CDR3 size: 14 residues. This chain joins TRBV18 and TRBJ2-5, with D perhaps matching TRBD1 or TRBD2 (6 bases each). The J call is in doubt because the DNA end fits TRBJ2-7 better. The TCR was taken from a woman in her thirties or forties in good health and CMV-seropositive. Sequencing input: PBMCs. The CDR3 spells CASSPSGGGYEQYF. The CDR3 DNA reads TGTGCCAGCTCACCATCCGGAGGGGGCTACGAGCAGTACTTC.